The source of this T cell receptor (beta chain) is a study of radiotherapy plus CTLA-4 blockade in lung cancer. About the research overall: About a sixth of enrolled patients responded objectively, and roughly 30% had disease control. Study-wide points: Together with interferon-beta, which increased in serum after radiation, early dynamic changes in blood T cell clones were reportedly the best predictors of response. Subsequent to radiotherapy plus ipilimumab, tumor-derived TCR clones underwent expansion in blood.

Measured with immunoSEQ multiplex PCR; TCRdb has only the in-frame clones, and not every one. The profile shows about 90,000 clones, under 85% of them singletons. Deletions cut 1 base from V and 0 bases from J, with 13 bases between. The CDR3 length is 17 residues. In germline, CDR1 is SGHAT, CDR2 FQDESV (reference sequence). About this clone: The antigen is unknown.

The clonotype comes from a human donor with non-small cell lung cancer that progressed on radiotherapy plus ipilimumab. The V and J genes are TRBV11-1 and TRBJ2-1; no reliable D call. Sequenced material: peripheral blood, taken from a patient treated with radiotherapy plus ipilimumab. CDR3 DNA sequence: TGTGCCAGCAGCTTAGTCGCCCCAGGCATCTCCTACAATGAGCAGTTCTTC. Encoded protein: CASSLVAPGISYNEQFF. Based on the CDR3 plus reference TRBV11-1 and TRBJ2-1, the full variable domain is EAEVAQSPRYKITEKSQAVAFWCDPISGHATLYWYRQILGQGPELLVQFQDESVVDDSQLPKDRFSAERLKGVDSTLKIQPAELGDSAMYLCASSLVAPGISYNEQFFGPGTRLTVL.